Each of the 16 T cell receptor beta chains below was sequenced from the same sample in a study of response to subunit inactivated influenza vaccine. TCRdb analysed the RT-PCR reads with MiXCR anew, one entry per CDR3 protein. The sample has around 580,000 distinct CDR3 sequences; 10% to 15% are singletons. Source: PBMCs from blood, taken on the day of vaccination. These receptors originate from a man between 50 and 59 years old who received an inactivated influenza vaccine.

This clonotype has just a few counts. The rearrangement links TRBV6-1 to TRBJ2-7, with D maybe TRBD1 (6 bases). This CDR3 is built from 15 residues. Trimming removed 7 bases at V and 2 bases at J, with 18 bases between. Germline-derived CDR1 and CDR2 are MNHNS and SASEGT. The CDR3 nucleotides read TGTGCCAGCACCCCTACCAGGGGACCTACCTACGAGCAGTACTTC. Residues: CASTPTRGPTYEQYF.

J is TRBJ2-5 and V is TRBV6-5; a possible D gene is TRBD2 (7 bases). This CDR3 is 14 amino acids long. Trimming removed 2 bases from V and 6 bases from J, with 13 bases in between. The germline V gene has CDR1 MNHEY and CDR2 SVGAGI. The CDR3: CASSYAGAPQTQYF. The DNA of the CDR3 is TGTGCCAGCAGTTACGCGGGGGCGCCGCAGACCCAGTACTTC.

The rearrangement uses TRBV5-1 and TRBJ1-4, with unresolved D. Trimming stripped 0 bases from V and 0 bases from J, with 21 bases between. Germline-derived CDR1 and CDR2 are SGHRS and YFSETQ. The CDR3 length is 20 residues. The CDR3 DNA sequence: TGCGCCAGCAGCTTGGGCGGGATCGGCGGTCGCTCTGCAACTAATGAAAAACTGTTTTTT. Protein sequence: CASSLGGIGGRSATNEKLFF. Combining the CDR3 with reference TRBV5-1 and TRBJ1-4 gives the whole variable domain KAGVTQTPRYLIKTRGQQVTLSCSPISGHRSVSWYQQTPGQGLQFLFEYFSETQRNKGNFPGRFSGRQFSNSRSEMNVSTLELGDSALYLCASSLGGIGGRSATNEKLFFGSGTQLSVL.

This clonotype was counted only a few times. The chain employs TRBV2 and TRBJ1-1; D is uncertain. CDR1 is SNHLY, CDR2 FYNNEI, per germline. The germline V and J ends were trimmed by 0 bases and 1 base, with 6 bases remaining between them. This CDR3 has 14 amino acids. The CDR3 coding sequence is TGTGCCAGCAGTGAAGCGACAAGGAACACTGAAGCTTTCTTT. It specifies CASSEATRNTEAFF.

This clonotype came up a few times. The chain has TRBV20-1 and TRBJ2-1; 7 positions match TRBD1. This CDR3 contains 15 residues. From germline, CDR1 is DFQATT and CDR2 SNEGSKA (reference sequence). With V trimmed by 0 bases and J by 10 bases, 12 bases remained unmatched. CDR3 amino acids: CSARDPMTGYGEQFF. The CDR3, as DNA: TGCAGTGCTAGAGACCCGATGACAGGGTATGGCGAGCAGTTCTTC.

The gene calls are TRBV19 and TRBJ1-1, with TRBD1 as a possible D gene (5 bases). CDR1 is LNHDA and CDR2 is SQIVND in the germline V gene (reference sequence). V shed 8 bases and J shed 4 bases, with 14 bases lying between them. CDR3 length: 13 residues. In nucleotides, the CDR3 is TGTGCCAGTGGGTTTAAGGGGCCCACTGAAGCTTTCTTT. Its translation is CASGFKGPTEAFF.

This clonotype has a count of ten or more. The chain has TRBV12-3 or TRBV12-4 and TRBJ2-5; no reliable D call. The CDR3 has 13 residues. V lost 5 bases, J lost 2 bases, and 9 bases lay in between. The DNA of the CDR3 is TGTGCCAGCAGTCCGACCCCACAAGAGACCCAGTACTTC. This translates into CASSPTPQETQYF.

This clonotype was seen only a few times. This chain connects TRBV5-1 to TRBJ2-2; D is perhaps TRBD2 (6 bases). V was pared by 0 bases and J by 5 bases, with 11 bases between. Germline values: CDR1 SGHRS, CDR2 YFSETQ. The CDR3 covers 15 residues. The CDR3 nucleotides are TGCGCCAGCAGCTTGGCGGGGGAACTGACCGGGGAGCTGTTTTTT. Its protein is CASSLAGELTGELFF.

This clonotype was observed a handful of times. This chain connects TRBV2 to TRBJ2-7; no clear D. The V and J ends lost 3 bases and 0 bases respectively, with 12 bases between them. The CDR3 runs 15 residues. Germline CDR1 and CDR2: SNHLY and FYNNEI. The CDR3 reads CASSERPRSSYEQYF. The CDR3 DNA reads as TGTGCCAGCAGTGAGAGACCGAGGAGCTCCTACGAGCAGTACTTC. The entire variable domain, with the rest obtained from reference TRBV2 and TRBJ2-7, is as follows: EPEVTQTPSHQVTQMGQEVILRCVPISNHLYFYWYRQILGQKVEFLVSFYNNEISEKSEIFDDQFSVERPDGSNFTLKIRSTKLEDSAMYFCASSERPRSSYEQYFGPGTRLTVT.

This clonotype was seen more than once but under ten times. The chain is built from TRBV2 and TRBJ1-4; D is unresolved. Germline assignment: CDR1 SNHLY and CDR2 FYNNEI. The V gene lost 8 bases and the J gene lost 13 bases, with 17 bases spanning the gap. This CDR3 is 12 amino acids long. Here the CDR3 reads CASEYIAEGLFF. The CDR3 DNA is TGTGCCAGCGAATACATTGCGGAGGGACTGTTTTTT.

This clonotype was seen many times. J is TRBJ2-7 and V is TRBV3-1, with D perhaps matching TRBD2 (5 bases). Germline values: CDR1 LGHDT, CDR2 YNNKEL (reference sequence). Trimming took 8 bases from V and 2 from J, leaving 10 bases between them. The CDR3 is 12 amino acids. The CDR3 reads CASGRRTYEQYF. CDR3 nucleotides: TGTGCCAGCGGCAGGAGGACCTACGAGCAGTACTTC.

A word on this clonotype: A read error is possible here, since a much larger clone lies one base away. This sequence joins TRBV9 and TRBJ2-3; D unclear. The germline V gene encodes CDR1 SGDLS and CDR2 YYNGEE. The germline V and J ends were trimmed by 0 bases and 4 bases, with 3 bases remaining between them. This CDR3 is built from 12 residues. CDR3 amino acids: CASSVEPDTQYF. Written as DNA, the CDR3 is TGTGCCAGCAGCGTAGAGCCAGATACGCAGTATTTT.

This chain links TRBV28 with TRBJ2-5; 11 bases are shared with TRBD1. From germline, CDR1 is MDHEN and CDR2 SYDVKM. With V trimmed by 4 bases and J by 4 bases, 5 bases remained unmatched. This CDR3 comprises 15 residues. CDR3 DNA: TGTGCCAGCAGTTCGGACAGGGGGCGCCGAGAGACCCAGTACTTC. This encodes CASSSDRGRRETQYF. Full variable domain (rest looked up from reference TRBV28 and TRBJ2-5): DVKVTQSSRYLVKRTGEKVFLECVQDMDHENMFWYRQDPGLGLRLIYFSYDVKMKEKGDIPEGYSVSREKKERFSLILESASTNQTSMYLCASSSDRGRRETQYFGPGTRLLVL.

The gene calls are TRBV20-1 and TRBJ2-7; TRBD1 is a possible D gene (6 bases). Per the germline V gene, CDR1 is DFQATT and CDR2 is SNEGSKA (reference sequence). The CDR3 sequence is 13 residues long. V was trimmed by 3 bases and J by 2 bases, leaving 11 bases between them. CDR3 region: CSARVQGTYEQYF. CDR3 coding DNA: TGCAGTGCTAGGGTACAGGGCACCTACGAGCAGTACTTC.

The V gene is TRBV7-9, the J gene TRBJ2-1; D unresolved. The CDR3 consists of 13 residues. The germline V and J ends were trimmed by 4 bases and 9 bases, with 13 bases remaining between them. Germline CDR1 and CDR2: SEHNR and FQNEAQ (reference sequence). The CDR3 bases are TGTGCCAGCAGCTCCTCCCTAATCCCTGAGCAGTTCTTC. Its translation: CASSSSLIPEQFF.

The table lists this clonotype with a few counts. The chain employs TRBV4-3 and TRBJ2-2, with no clear D. Germline-derived CDR1 and CDR2 are LGHNA and YSLEER. V was pared by 0 bases and J by 9 bases, with 14 bases between. CDR3 length: 15 residues. The CDR3 region is CASSQEFGETRELFF. The CDR3 bases are TGCGCCAGCAGCCAAGAATTTGGGGAAACCAGGGAGCTGTTTTTT.